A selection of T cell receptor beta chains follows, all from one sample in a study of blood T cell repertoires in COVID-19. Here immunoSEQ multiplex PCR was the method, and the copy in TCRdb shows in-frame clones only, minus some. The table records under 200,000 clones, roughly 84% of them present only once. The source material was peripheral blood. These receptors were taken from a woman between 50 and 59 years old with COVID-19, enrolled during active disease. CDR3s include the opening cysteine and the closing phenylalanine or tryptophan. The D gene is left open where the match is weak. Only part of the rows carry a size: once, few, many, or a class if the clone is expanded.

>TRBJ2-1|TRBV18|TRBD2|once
CASSPRLAGGSYNEQFF
TGTGCCAGCTCACCTAGACTAGCGGGGGGCTCCTACAATGAGCAGTTCTTC
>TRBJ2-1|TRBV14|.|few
CASSHSERVGRQFF
TGTGCCAGCAGCCATTCCGAGAGGGTAGGAAGGCAGTTCTTC
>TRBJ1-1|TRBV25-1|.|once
CASSEWGTSLNTEAFF
TGTGCCAGCAGTGAATGGGGCACCAGTCTGAACACTGAAGCTTTCTTT
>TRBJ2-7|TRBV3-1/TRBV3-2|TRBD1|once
CASSQDDRGTGFAYEQYF
TGTGCCAGCAGCCAAGATGACCGAGGGACAGGTTTCGCCTACGAGCAGTACTTC
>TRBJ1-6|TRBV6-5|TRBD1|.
CASNPGTGVSPLHF
TGTGCCAGCAACCCCGGGACAGGGGTTTCACCCCTCCACTTT
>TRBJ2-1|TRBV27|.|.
CASSTTDRWGYNEQFF
TGTGCCAGCAGTACCACAGACAGATGGGGTTACAATGAGCAGTTCTTC
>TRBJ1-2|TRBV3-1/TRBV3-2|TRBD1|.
CASSQEVGTGYGYTF
TGTGCCAGCAGCCAAGAAGTTGGGACAGGCTATGGCTACACCTTC
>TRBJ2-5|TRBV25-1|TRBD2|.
CASSEFGSGGETQYF
TGTGCCAGCAGTGAATTCGGTAGCGGGGGAGAGACCCAGTACTTC
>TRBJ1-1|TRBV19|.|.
CASSLYTEAFF
TGTGCCAGTAGTCTTTACACTGAAGCTTTCTTT
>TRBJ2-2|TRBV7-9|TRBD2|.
CASIKLAGGTTGELFF
TGTGCCAGCATCAAGCTAGCGGGGGGGACCACCGGGGAGCTGTTTTTT
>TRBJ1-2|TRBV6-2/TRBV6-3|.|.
CASSPGLSYGYTF
TGTGCCAGCAGCCCCGGACTGTCCTATGGCTACACCTTC
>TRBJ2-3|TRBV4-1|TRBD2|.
CASSPVSGRWTDTQYF
TGCGCCAGCTCGCCCGTTAGCGGGCGTTGGACAGATACGCAGTATTTT
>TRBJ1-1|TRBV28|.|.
CASTLPQQRGTEAFF
TGTGCCAGCACCCTCCCGCAACAGAGGGGGACTGAAGCTTTCTTT
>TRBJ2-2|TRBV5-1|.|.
CASSSTGPVDTGELFF
TGCGCCAGCAGTTCTACAGGGCCCGTCGACACCGGGGAGCTGTTTTTT
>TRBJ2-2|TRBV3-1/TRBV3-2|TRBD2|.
CASSQGAGGHTGELFF
TGTGCCAGCAGCCAAGGCGCGGGGGGGCACACCGGGGAGCTGTTTTTT
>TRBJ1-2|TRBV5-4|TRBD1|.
CASSLGAGGANYGYTF
TGTGCCAGCAGCTTGGGGGCAGGGGGTGCTAACTATGGCTACACCTTC
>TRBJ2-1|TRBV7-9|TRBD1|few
CASSFRQGDNEQFF
TGTGCCAGCAGCTTTCGGCAGGGGGACAATGAGCAGTTCTTC
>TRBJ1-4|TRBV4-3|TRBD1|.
CASSQGVDRGQGEKLFF
TGCGCCAGCAGCCAAGGGGTGGACAGGGGGCAAGGAGAAAAACTGTTTTTT